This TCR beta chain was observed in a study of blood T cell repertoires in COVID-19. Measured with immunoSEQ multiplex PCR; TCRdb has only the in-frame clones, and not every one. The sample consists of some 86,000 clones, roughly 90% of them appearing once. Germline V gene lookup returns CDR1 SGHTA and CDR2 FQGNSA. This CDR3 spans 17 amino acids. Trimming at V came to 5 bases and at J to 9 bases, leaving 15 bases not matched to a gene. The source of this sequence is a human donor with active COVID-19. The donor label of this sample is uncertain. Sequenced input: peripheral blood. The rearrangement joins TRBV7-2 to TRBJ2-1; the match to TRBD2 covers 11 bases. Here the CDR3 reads CASSLRGPSGGSSEQFF. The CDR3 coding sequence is TGTGCCAGCAGCCTAAGGGGACCTAGCGGGGGGTCGAGTGAGCAGTTCTTC.